Listed below are T cell receptor beta chains from one sample, sequenced in a study of human T cells and chemical hapten exposure. TCRdb fed the RACE reads into MiXCR, producing one record per CDR3 protein. Of 180,000 or so distinct CDR3 sequences in the sample, roughly 15% were seen once. Sequencing used whole blood, obtained in connection with sensitization to the hapten diphenylcyclopropenone (DPC). All receptors come from a woman in her 30s with alopecia areata. Some clones in this sample may be carry-over from other donors' samples. CDR3s include the opening cysteine and the closing phenylalanine or tryptophan. Fields, in order: J gene, D gene, clone size, V gene, CDR3 DNA, CDR3 protein. A D gene is named only where the DNA matches it firmly. Where a row states a size, it is once, few, many or the class of an expanded clone; other rows omit it.

J: TRBJ2-7; D: .; size: .; V: TRBV18; DNA: TGTGCCAGCTCACCGGGGCACCTAGCCGAGCAGTACTTC; CDR3: CASSPGHLAEQYF
J: TRBJ1-6; D: .; size: few; V: TRBV20-1; DNA: TGCAGTGCTACCCAGACAGCTAATAATTCACCCCTCCACTTT; CDR3: CSATQTANNSPLHF
J: TRBJ1-2; D: TRBD1; size: .; V: TRBV5-6; DNA: TGTGCCAGCAGCCAATCTGGACAGGGGGACTATGGCTACACCTTC; CDR3: CASSQSGQGDYGYTF
J: TRBJ1-1; D: .; size: many; V: TRBV20-1; DNA: TGCAGTGCTACAGGGCCATTGAACACTGAAGCTTTCTTT; CDR3: CSATGPLNTEAFF
J: TRBJ1-5; D: .; size: .; V: TRBV6-2/TRBV6-3; DNA: TGTGCCAGCAGTTACTCGACATTGACCGGCCGTTGGCCCCAGCATTTT; CDR3: CASSYSTLTGRWPQHF
J: TRBJ1-6; D: .; size: .; V: TRBV7-2; DNA: TGTACCAGCAGCTTAGGACAGATAAATTCACCCCTCCACTTT; CDR3: CTSSLGQINSPLHF
J: TRBJ1-5; D: .; size: many; V: TRBV2; DNA: TGTGCCAGCAGTGGCCGGCCGGGCAATCCCCAGCATTTT; CDR3: CASSGRPGNPQHF
J: TRBJ1-4; D: .; size: .; V: TRBV2; DNA: TGTGCCAGCAGACCCGATTTAGGGGTCTGGGGTGAAAAACTGTTTTTT; CDR3: CASRPDLGVWGEKLFF
J: TRBJ1-5; D: .; size: few; V: TRBV2; DNA: TGTGCCAGCAGTGAAGGGCTTCGGGGCAGGGTTTTCACTCAGCCCCAGCATTTT; CDR3: CASSEGLRGRVFTQPQHF
J: TRBJ1-6; D: .; size: .; V: TRBV6-2/TRBV6-3; DNA: TGTGCCAGCAGTTACTCGTCTAGGAAATCACCCCTCCACTTT; CDR3: CASSYSSRKSPLHF
J: TRBJ2-5; D: TRBD1; size: .; V: TRBV20-1; DNA: TGCAGTGCTAGAGAGATGTGGACAGGAGAGACCCAGTACTTC; CDR3: CSAREMWTGETQYF